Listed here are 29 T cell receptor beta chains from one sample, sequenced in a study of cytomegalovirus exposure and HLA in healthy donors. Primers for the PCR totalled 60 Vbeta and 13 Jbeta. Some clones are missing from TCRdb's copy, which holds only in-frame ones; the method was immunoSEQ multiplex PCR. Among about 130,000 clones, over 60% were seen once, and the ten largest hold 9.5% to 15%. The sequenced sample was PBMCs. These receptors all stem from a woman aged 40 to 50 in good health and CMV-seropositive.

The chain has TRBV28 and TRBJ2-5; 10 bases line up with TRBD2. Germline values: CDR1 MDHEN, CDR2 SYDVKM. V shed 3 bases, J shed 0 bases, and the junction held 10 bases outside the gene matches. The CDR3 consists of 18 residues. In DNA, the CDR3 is TGTGCCAGCAGTTTTATAATAGCGGGAGGTGGTTACCAAGAGACCCAGTACTTC. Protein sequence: CASSFIIAGGGYQETQYF.

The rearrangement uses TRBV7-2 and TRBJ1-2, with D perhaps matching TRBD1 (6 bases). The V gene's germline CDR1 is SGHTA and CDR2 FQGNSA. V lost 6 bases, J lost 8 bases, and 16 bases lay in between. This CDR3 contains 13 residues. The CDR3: CASSAQGGGGYTF. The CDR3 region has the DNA TGTGCCAGCAGTGCTCAGGGTGGGGGCGGCTACACCTTC.

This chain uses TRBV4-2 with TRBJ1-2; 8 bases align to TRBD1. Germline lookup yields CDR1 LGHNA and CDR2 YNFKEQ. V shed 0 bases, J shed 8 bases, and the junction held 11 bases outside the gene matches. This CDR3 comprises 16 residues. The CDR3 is CASSQEGVGTGRGYTF. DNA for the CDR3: TGTGCCAGCAGCCAAGAAGGAGTCGGGACAGGACGGGGCTACACCTTC.

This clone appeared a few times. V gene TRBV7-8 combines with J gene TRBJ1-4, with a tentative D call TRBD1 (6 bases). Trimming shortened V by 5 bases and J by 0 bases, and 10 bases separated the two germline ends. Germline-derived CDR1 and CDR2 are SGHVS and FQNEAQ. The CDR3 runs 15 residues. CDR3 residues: CASSTDRTTNEKLFF. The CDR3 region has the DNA TGTGCCAGCAGCACCGACAGGACAACTAATGAAAAACTGTTTTTT.

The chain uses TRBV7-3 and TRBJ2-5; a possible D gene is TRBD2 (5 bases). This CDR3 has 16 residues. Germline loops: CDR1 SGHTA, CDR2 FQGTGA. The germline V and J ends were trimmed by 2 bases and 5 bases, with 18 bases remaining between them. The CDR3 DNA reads TGTGCCAGCAGCTTAGGGTCTCGCGGGCCGGAGGAGACCCAGTACTTC. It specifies CASSLGSRGPEETQYF.

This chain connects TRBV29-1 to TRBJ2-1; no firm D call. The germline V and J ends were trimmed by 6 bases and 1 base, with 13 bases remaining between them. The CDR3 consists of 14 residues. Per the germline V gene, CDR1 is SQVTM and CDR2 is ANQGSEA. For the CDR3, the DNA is TGCAGCGTGGCTAGTAGAGGTTCCTACAATGAGCAGTTCTTC. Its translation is CSVASRGSYNEQFF.

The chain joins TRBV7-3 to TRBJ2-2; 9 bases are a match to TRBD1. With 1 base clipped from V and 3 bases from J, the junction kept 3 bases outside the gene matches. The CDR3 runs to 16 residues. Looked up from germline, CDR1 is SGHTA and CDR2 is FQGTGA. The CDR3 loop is CASSLRGQGYTGELFF. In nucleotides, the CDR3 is TGTGCCAGCAGCTTAAGGGGACAGGGATACACCGGGGAGCTGTTTTTT.

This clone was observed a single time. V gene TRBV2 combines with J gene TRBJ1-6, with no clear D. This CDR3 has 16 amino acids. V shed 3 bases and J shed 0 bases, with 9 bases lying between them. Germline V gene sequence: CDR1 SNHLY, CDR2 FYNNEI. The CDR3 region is CASSEARSSYNSPLHF. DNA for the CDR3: TGTGCCAGCAGTGAGGCGAGGAGCTCCTATAATTCACCCCTCCACTTT. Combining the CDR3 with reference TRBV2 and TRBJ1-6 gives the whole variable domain EPEVTQTPSHQVTQMGQEVILRCVPISNHLYFYWYRQILGQKVEFLVSFYNNEISEKSEIFDDQFSVERPDGSNFTLKIRSTKLEDSAMYFCASSEARSSYNSPLHFGNGTRLTVT.

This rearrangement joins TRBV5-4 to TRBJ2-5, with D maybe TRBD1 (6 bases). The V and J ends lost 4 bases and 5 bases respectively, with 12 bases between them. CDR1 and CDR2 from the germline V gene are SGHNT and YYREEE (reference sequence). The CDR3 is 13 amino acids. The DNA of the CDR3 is TGTGCCAGCAGCCTAGGACAGAGGGAGACCCAGTACTTC. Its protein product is CASSLGQRETQYF.

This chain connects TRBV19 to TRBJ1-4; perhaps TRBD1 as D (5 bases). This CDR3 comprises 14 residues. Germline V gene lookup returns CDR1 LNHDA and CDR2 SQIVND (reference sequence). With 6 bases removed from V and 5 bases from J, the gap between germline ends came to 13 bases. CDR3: CASSQGGENEKLFF. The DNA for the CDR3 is TGTGCCAGTAGCCAGGGAGGGGAAAATGAAAAACTGTTTTTT.

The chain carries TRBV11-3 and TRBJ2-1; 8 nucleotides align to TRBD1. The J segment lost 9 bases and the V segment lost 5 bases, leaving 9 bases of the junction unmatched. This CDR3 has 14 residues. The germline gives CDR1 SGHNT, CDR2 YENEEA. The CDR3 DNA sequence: TGTGCCAGCAGCCTGGACAGGGTTAGTGGTGAGCAGTTCTTC. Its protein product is CASSLDRVSGEQFF.

The CDR3, as DNA: TGTGCCAGCAGCCTCAGACAGTACGAGCAGTACTTC. Protein sequence: CASSLRQYEQYF. V usage is TRBV6-6 and J usage is TRBJ2-5; TRBD1 is a possible D gene (5 bases). The DNA end is a closer match to TRBJ2-7, so the J assignment may be wrong. CDR1 is MNHNY and CDR2 is SVGAGI in the germline V gene (reference sequence). This CDR3 has 12 residues.

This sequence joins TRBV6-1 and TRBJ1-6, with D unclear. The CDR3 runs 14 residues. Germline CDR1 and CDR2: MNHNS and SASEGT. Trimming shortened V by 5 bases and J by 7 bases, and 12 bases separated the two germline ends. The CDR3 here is CASSREGWNSPLHF. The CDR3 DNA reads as TGTGCCAGCAGTCGGGAGGGTTGGAATTCACCCCTCCACTTT.

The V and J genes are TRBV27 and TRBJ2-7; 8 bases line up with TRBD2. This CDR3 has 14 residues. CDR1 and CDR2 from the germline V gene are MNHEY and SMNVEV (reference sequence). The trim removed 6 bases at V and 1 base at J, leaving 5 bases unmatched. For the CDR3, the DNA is TGTGCCAGCAGAATAGCGGGACGATCCTACGAGCAGTACTTC. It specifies CASRIAGRSYEQYF.

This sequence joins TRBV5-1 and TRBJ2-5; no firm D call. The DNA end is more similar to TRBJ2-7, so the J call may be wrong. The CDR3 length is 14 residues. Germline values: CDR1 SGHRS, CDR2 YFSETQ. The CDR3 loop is CASSLGPEYYEQYF. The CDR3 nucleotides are TGCGCCAGCAGCTTGGGGCCGGAGTACTACGAGCAGTACTTC.

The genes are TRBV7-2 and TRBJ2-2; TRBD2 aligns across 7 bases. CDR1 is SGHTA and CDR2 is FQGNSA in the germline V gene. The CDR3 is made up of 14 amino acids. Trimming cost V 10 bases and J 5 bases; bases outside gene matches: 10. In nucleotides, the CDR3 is TGTACCACCCGGGGCGGGAGAAGGACCGGGGAGCTGTTTTTT. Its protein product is CTTRGGRRTGELFF.

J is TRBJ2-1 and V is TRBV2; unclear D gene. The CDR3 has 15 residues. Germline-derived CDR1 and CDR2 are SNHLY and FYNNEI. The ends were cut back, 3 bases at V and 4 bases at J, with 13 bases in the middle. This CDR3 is CASSDSASGYNEQFF. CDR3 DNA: TGTGCCAGCAGTGACAGCGCCTCCGGTTACAATGAGCAGTTCTTC.

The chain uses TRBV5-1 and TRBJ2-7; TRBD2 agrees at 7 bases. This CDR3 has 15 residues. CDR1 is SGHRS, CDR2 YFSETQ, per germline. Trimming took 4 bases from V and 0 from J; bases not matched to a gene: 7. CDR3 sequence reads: CASSDSGLNSYEQYF. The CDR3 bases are TGCGCCAGCAGCGATAGCGGGCTCAACTCCTACGAGCAGTACTTC.

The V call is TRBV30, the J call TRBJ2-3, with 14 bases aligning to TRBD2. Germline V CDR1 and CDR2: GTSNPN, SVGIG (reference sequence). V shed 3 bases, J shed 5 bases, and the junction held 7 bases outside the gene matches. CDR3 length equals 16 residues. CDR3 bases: TGTGCCTGGAGCGGAATGACTAGCGGGAGGGGAGATACGCAGTATTTT. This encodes CAWSGMTSGRGDTQYF.

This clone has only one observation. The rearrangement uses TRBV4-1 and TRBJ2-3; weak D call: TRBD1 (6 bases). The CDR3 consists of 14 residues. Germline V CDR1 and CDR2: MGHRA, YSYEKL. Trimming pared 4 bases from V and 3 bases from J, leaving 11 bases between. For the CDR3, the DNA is TGCGCCAGCAGCCCCATCCAGGGGACAGATACGCAGTATTTT. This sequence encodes CASSPIQGTDTQYF.

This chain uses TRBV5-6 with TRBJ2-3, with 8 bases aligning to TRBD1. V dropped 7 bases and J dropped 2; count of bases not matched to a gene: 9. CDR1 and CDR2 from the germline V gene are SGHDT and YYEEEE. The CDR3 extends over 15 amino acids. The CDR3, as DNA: TGTGCCAGCCAGGGCAGGGGGCCCCTCACAGATACGCAGTATTTT. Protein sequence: CASQGRGPLTDTQYF.

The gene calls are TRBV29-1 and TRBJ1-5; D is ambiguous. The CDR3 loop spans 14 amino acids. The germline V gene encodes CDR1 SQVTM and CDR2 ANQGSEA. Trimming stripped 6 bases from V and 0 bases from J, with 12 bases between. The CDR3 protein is CSVRDSYSNQPQHF. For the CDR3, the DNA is TGCAGCGTGAGGGATTCATATAGCAATCAGCCCCAGCATTTT.

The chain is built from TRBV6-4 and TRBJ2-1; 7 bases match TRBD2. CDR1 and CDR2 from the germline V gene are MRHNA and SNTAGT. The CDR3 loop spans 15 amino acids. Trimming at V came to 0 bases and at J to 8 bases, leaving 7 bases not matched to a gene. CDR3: CASSDSTGGAHEQFF. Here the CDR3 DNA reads TGTGCCAGCAGTGACTCAACGGGAGGTGCCCATGAGCAGTTCTTC.

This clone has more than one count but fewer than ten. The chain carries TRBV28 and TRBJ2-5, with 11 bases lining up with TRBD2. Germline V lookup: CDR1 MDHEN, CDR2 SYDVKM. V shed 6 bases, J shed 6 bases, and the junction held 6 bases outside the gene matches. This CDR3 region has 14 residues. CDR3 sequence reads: CASRLAGALKTQYF. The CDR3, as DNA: TGTGCCAGCAGACTAGCGGGAGCTCTAAAGACCCAGTACTTC.

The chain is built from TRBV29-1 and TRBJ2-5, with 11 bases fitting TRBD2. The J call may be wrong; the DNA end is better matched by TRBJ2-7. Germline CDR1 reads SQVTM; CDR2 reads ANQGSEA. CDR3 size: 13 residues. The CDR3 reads CSVGTSGSYEQYF. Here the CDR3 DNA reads TGCAGCGTAGGGACTAGCGGATCCTACGAGCAGTACTTC.

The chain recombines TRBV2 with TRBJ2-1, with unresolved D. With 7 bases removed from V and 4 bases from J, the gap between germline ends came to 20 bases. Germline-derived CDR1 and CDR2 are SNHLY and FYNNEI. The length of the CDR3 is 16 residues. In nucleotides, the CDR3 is TGTGCCAGCACTCCCCTTGGAGACGGCTCATACAATGAGCAGTTCTTC. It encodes CASTPLGDGSYNEQFF. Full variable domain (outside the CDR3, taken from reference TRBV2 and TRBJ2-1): EPEVTQTPSHQVTQMGQEVILRCVPISNHLYFYWYRQILGQKVEFLVSFYNNEISEKSEIFDDQFSVERPDGSNFTLKIRSTKLEDSAMYFCASTPLGDGSYNEQFFGPGTRLTVL.

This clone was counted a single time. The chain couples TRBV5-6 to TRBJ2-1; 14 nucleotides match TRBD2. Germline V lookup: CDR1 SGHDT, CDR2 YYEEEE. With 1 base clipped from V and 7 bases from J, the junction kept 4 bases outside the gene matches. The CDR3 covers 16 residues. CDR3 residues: CASSLFGTSGSNEQFF. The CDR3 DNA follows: TGTGCCAGCAGCTTGTTTGGGACTAGCGGGAGTAATGAGCAGTTCTTC.

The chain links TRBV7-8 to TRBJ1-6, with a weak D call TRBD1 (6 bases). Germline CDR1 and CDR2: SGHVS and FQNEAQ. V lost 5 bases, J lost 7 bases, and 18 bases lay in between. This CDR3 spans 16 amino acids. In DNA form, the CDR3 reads TGTGCCAGCAGCATCTCCGGGGGGCGACCCAATTCACCCCTCCACTTT. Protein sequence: CASSISGGRPNSPLHF.

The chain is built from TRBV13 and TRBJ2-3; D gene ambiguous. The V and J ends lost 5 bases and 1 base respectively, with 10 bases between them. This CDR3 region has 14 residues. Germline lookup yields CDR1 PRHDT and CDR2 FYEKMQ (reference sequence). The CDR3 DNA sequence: TGTGCCAGCAGCCAAGGAGAGGGCACAGATACGCAGTATTTT. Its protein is CASSQGEGTDTQYF.